This T cell receptor (beta chain) was found in a study of cytomegalovirus exposure and HLA in healthy donors. Study context: As released early, the data held 75 million to 90 million unique TCRs from HLA-typed donors. Study results and caveats: Cytomegalovirus status was reportedly diagnosed by the classifier with high specificity and sensitivity.

Losses at the gene ends were 1 base for V and 7 bases for J; bases not matched to a gene: 4. This CDR3 is 14 amino acids long. In germline, CDR1 is SEHNR, CDR2 FQNEAQ (reference sequence). PCR involved 60 Vbeta and 13 Jbeta primers. Profiling relied on immunoSEQ multiplex PCR, and the TCRdb table lists in-frame clones only, not all of them. The sample contains 100,000 to 120,000 clones, roughly 80% of which appear only once. A note on this clone: Its antigen is unidentified.

The material sequenced was PBMCs. The chain uses TRBV7-9 and TRBJ2-1, with TRBD2 identical over 7 bases. The origin of this receptor is a woman in her thirties or forties in good health and CMV-seropositive. CDR3 residues: CASSLGQGGNEQFF. The CDR3 coding sequence is TGTGCCAGCAGCTTAGGCCAGGGAGGGAATGAGCAGTTCTTC.